This T cell receptor beta chain emerged from a study of graft-versus-host responses after intestinal transplantation. Turning to the study itself: Induction using anti-thymocyte globulin, followed by tacrolimus and steroids for roughly 3 years, was given to all recipients.

In this sample, this clone turned up once. What it binds is unknown. Germline CDR1 SEHNR, CDR2 FQNEAQ (reference sequence). This CDR3 contains 13 residues. V was cut by 3 bases and J by 6 bases, with 9 bases left in between. Study-wide results and caveats: Across patients carrying graft-donor T cell macrochimerism, allografts held high graft-versus-host to host-versus-graft clonal ratios. Peak GvH clone levels in circulation were associated with early post-transplant HvG declines.

TCRdb keeps only in-frame clones here, not all; method: immunoSEQ multiplex PCR. This sample has about 110,000 clones; around 92% occur once, and the top ten carry around 1.2%. This clonotype originated in a human donor who was the organ donor for an intestinal transplant. J is TRBJ2-1 and V is TRBV7-9; D perhaps matches TRBD2 (5 bases). Source: unstimulated CD8+ T cells sorted from spleen or lymph node cells, taken before transplant. The CDR3 region is CASSFGVPNEQFF. The DNA of the CDR3 is TGTGCCAGCAGCTTCGGGGTCCCCAATGAGCAGTTCTTC. Using reference TRBV7-9 and TRBJ2-1 for the parts outside the CDR3, the full variable domain is DTGVSQNPRHKITKRGQNVTFRCDPISEHNRLYWYRQTLGQGPEFLTYFQNEAQLEKSRLLSDRFSAERPKGSFSTLEIQRTEQGDSAMYLCASSFGVPNEQFFGPGTRLTVL.